This TCR beta chain derives from a study of PD-1 blockade in classical Hodgkin lymphoma. Every one of the patients relapsed after autologous stem cell transplantation (brentuximab vedotin exposure was variable). CDR1 is WSHSY, CDR2 SAAADI, per germline. CDR3 length equals 13 residues. V dropped 8 bases and J dropped 0 bases, with 9 bases sitting between them. Sequencing used immunoSEQ multiplex PCR; TCRdb keeps in-frame clones, though not all of them. The data show more than 9,500 clones, 80% to 90% seen once. The input for sequencing was peripheral blood mononuclear cells (PBMCs), taken at baseline. The chain links TRBV10-2 to TRBJ2-3; D remains unclear. This clonotype was obtained from a human donor with classical Hodgkin lymphoma. CDR3 in amino acids: CASEGGSTDTQYF. Here the CDR3 DNA reads TGCGCCAGCGAAGGCGGTAGCACAGATACGCAGTATTTT.